This T cell receptor beta chain stems from a study of blood T cell repertoires in COVID-19. Study context: Acute and convalescent COVID-19 specimens originated in the United States, Italy and Spain. In each case, the material was cDNA or gDNA derived from T cells, B-cell-depleted T cells, or PBMCs.

This clone came up once. The germline V gene encodes CDR1 DFQATT and CDR2 SNEGSKA (reference sequence). V lost 6 bases to trimming and J lost 10 bases, with 12 bases between them. The CDR3 has 10 residues. Per the authors' pipeline: Amplified reference gene primers provided the basis for estimating nucleated cell counts. Here immunoSEQ multiplex PCR was the method, and the copy in TCRdb shows in-frame clones only, minus some. The V and J calls and clone size were taken over from that table, and D and trimming were inferred from the DNA. The sample contains some 87,000 clones, roughly 80% of which appear only once.

The TCR comes from a man aged 50-59 years who had recovered from COVID-19. Sequenced sample: peripheral blood. The chain carries TRBV20-1 and TRBJ1-2, with D tentatively TRBD1 (6 bases). This CDR3 reads CSAADRSYTF. DNA for the CDR3: TGCAGTGCCGCTGACAGGTCCTACACCTTC.